This TCR beta chain was retrieved from a study of blood T cell repertoires in COVID-19 (dated by TCRdb to between 2020 and 2021). Regarding the study in general: Samples covering the acute and convalescent phases of COVID-19 were provided by collaborators in the United States, Italy and Spain. The material from the prospective study consisted of cDNA or gDNA derived from T cells, B-cell-depleted T cells, or PBMCs. Deeply sampled blood TCRbeta repertoires from subjects exposed to, actively infected with, or recovered from COVID-19 were included in the dataset. A freely available public database, intended as a resource for researchers studying the immune response to SARS-CoV-2, is where the repertoires were released. The samples were drawn from two sources: the first 160 participants of the ongoing ImmuneRACE study, and 1,254 subjects contributed by 6 global collaborators. Sample metadata almost always included a de-identified subject ID, COVID-19 status, age in years and sex. Where HLA class I and class II types were available, the types were taken from metadata supplied by the sample provider, not from assay-based typing.

TCRbeta CDR3 regions were amplified from genomic DNA by means of the immunoSEQ Assay, a bias-controlled multiplex PCR. Concerning the study's data processing: Within the assay, amplification of reference gene primers was used to estimate how many nucleated cells each sample contained. Sequence reads were collapsed and filtered to measure the absolute abundance of every unique TCRbeta CDR3 rearrangement. For each sample, productive Simpson clonality was calculated as the square root of Simpson's diversity index over productive rearrangements. Imported from immuneACCESS, the table was reduced by TCRdb to in-frame sequences with V and J called. These copies leave out some clones; in studies compared against another copy, an unresolved V gene accounts for under half, and the cause of the remainder is not known. The V and J calls and clone size are taken from that table; D and trimming were inferred from the DNA. The sample table holds about 85,000 clones, of which more than 80% were seen once. Of the sample, about an eighth falls within the top ten clones.

The full study reports these points: Clinical and demographic metadata were provided uncurated, with the amount varying by source and participant.

Including cysteine and phenylalanine, the CDR3 has 14 amino acids. Only the CDR3 portion is preserved as DNA: 42 bases, with reading frame beginning at the first base. Via the germline V gene, CDR1 is SGHAT and CDR2 FQNNGV. V drops 5 bases and J drops 3 bases, leaving 12 bases in between. As regards this clone: It has no known antigen specificity. Base qualities are not provided; no much larger clone lies one nucleotide away.

Collaborating institutions collected whole blood in K2EDTA tubes following their own protocols. For TCRbeta analysis, collaborators shipped samples in one of three forms: frozen whole blood, isolated PBMCs, or DNA extracted from either of those sample types. The TCR was taken from a human donor in a cohort sampled during active COVID-19. Material: peripheral blood. This chain is built from TRBV11-2 and TRBJ2-3; TRBD1 is a weak D gene call, 6 bases matching. The sequence in DNA is TGTGCCAGCAGCCGTCTAGGGGGTACAGATACGCAGTATTTT. Translated, this is CASSRLGGTDTQYF.